These 3 T cell receptor beta chains were sequenced from one sample in a study of T-cell reconstitution after alpha-beta-depleted transplantation in children (dated by TCRdb to the mid-2010s). The receptor library was made with PCR. Data came from an Illumina HiSeq 2500. TCR libraries were prepared with molecular barcoding, using unique molecular identifiers to normalize TCRbeta repertoire quantification. The public sequencing data were trimmed at Q25 with fastp and processed into clonotypes with MiXCR by TCRdb, which kept only in-frame beta chains. Each entry is one CDR3 protein sequence, shown with its most common DNA and genes. This sample is represented by approximately 210,000 distinct CDR3 sequences; 13% to 15% of them were singletons. Approximately 13% of the sample lies in the top ten. Specimen: PBMCs from the stem cell graft donor, collected from the stem cell graft. These receptors were collected from a human donor who donated a stem cell graft to a child with acute lymphoblastic leukemia.

This clonotype has a count of ten or more. The chain joins TRBV12-3 or TRBV12-4 to TRBJ2-7; possibly TRBD2 for D (5 bases). This CDR3 has 16 amino acids. V lost 6 bases, J lost 4 bases, and 22 bases lay in between. In nucleotides, the CDR3 is TGTGCCAGCAGCCCCGGCCCTAGGGAGAGATTGTACGAGCAGTACTTC. Its protein is CASSPGPRERLYEQYF.

This clonotype was seen repeatedly, ten times or more. The V and J genes are TRBV5-1 and TRBJ2-2; 9 positions match TRBD1. Per the germline V gene, CDR1 is SGHRS and CDR2 is YFSETQ. The CDR3 covers 16 residues. V was clipped by 2 bases and J by 7 bases; unmatched bases: 9. The CDR3 protein is CASSLNGQGNDGELFF. DNA for the CDR3: TGCGCCAGCAGCTTAAATGGACAGGGGAACGACGGGGAGCTGTTTTTT. The whole variable domain, remainder taken from reference TRBV5-1 and TRBJ2-2, is KAGVTQTPRYLIKTRGQQVTLSCSPISGHRSVSWYQQTPGQGLQFLFEYFSETQRNKGNFPGRFSGRQFSNSRSEMNVSTLELGDSALYLCASSLNGQGNDGELFFGEGSRLTVL.

This clonotype was observed at least ten times. The V and J genes are TRBV9 and TRBJ1-2, with 9 nucleotides matching TRBD1. Germline lookup yields CDR1 SGDLS and CDR2 YYNGEE. There are 19 residues in the CDR3. With V trimmed by 1 base and J by 0 bases, 13 bases remained unmatched. CDR3 sequence: CASSVTPGQGFKANYGYTF. CDR3 coding DNA: TGTGCCAGCAGCGTAACACCGGGACAGGGATTTAAAGCTAACTATGGCTACACCTTC.